A single sample is the source of the 25 T cell receptor beta chains below, sequenced in a study of T cell responses to AZD1222 COVID-19 vaccine. The repertoire was sequenced with immunoSEQ multiplex PCR; TCRdb's copy has only in-frame clones and lacks some. The sample includes tens of thousands of clones, around 92% of them seen just once. The sample was peripheral blood, taken 28 days after the second AZD1222 dose. The source of these receptors is an adult who received the AZD1222 COVID-19 vaccine.

V gene TRBV7-9 combines with J gene TRBJ2-5, with 10 bases matching TRBD2. Looked up from germline, CDR1 is SEHNR and CDR2 is FQNEAQ (reference sequence). The CDR3 is 17 residues long. V lost 3 bases, J lost 5 bases, and 12 bases stayed unmatched. The DNA of the CDR3 is TGTGCCAGCAGCTTGATGACATCAGCGGGAGGGGGCGAGACCCAGTACTTC. Translated: CASSLMTSAGGGETQYF.

The gene calls are TRBV7-2 and TRBJ2-7; 12 bases agree with TRBD2. This CDR3 comprises 16 residues. Trimming at V came to 4 bases and at J to 2 bases, leaving 6 bases not matched to a gene. Per the germline V gene, CDR1 is SGHTA and CDR2 is FQGNSA. This chain's CDR3 is CASSSLAGGGTYEQYF. As DNA, the CDR3 is TGTGCCAGCAGCTCCCTAGCGGGAGGGGGGACCTACGAGCAGTACTTC.

V gene TRBV10-3 combines with J gene TRBJ1-2, with 10 positions matching TRBD1. CDR1 and CDR2 from the germline V gene are ENHRY and SYGVKD. This CDR3 spans 14 amino acids. V lost 6 bases, J lost 4 bases, and 5 bases stayed unmatched. The CDR3 region is CAIRGQGRTYGYTF. The DNA of the CDR3 is TGTGCCATCAGGGGACAGGGGCGGACCTATGGCTACACCTTC.

The chain is built from TRBV5-6 and TRBJ2-7; 7 bases align to TRBD1. Germline CDR1 is SGHDT and CDR2 is YYEEEE. The CDR3 sequence is 16 residues long. With V trimmed by 4 bases and J by 0 bases, 10 bases remained unmatched. The DNA of the CDR3 is TGTGCCAGCAGCCCCGGACAGGCTTGGGCCTCCTACGAGCAGTACTTC. Translating gives CASSPGQAWASYEQYF.

The V call is TRBV30, the J call TRBJ2-5; a weak D match, TRBD2 (6 bases). The CDR3 loop spans 14 amino acids. The V gene's germline CDR1 is GTSNPN and CDR2 SVGIG (reference sequence). The V gene lost 2 bases and the J gene lost 1 base, with 11 bases spanning the gap. Here the CDR3 DNA reads TGTGCCTGGAGTAGAGGGCGGGGCCAAGAGACCCAGTACTTC. This encodes CAWSRGRGQETQYF. Filled out from reference TRBV30 and TRBJ2-5, the complete variable domain reads SQTIHQWPATLVQPVGSPLSLECTVEGTSNPNLYWYRQAAGRGLQLLFYSVGIGQISSEVPQNLSASRPQDRQFILSSKKLLLSDSGFYLCAWSRGRGQETQYFGPGTRLLVL.

The chain couples TRBV7-8 to TRBJ2-7, with D perhaps TRBD2 (6 bases). The CDR3 length is 14 residues. V was pared by 7 bases and J by 1 base, with 14 bases between. Germline lookup yields CDR1 SGHVS and CDR2 FQNEAQ. This chain's CDR3 is CASTLGGTSYEQYF. The CDR3 DNA sequence: TGTGCCAGCACCCTGGGCGGGACTTCCTACGAGCAGTACTTC.

This chain joins TRBV7-2 and TRBJ2-1, with 7 bases fitting TRBD2. V was clipped by 5 bases and J by 5 bases; unmatched bases: 9. The CDR3 extends over 15 amino acids. Germline values: CDR1 SGHTA, CDR2 FQGNSA. CDR3 nucleotide sequence: TGTGCCAGCAGCCCTACGAGCGGGAACAACAATGAGCAGTTCTTC. It translates to CASSPTSGNNNEQFF.

The genes are TRBV12-3 or TRBV12-4 and TRBJ1-6; D is ambiguous. The ends were cut back, 4 bases at V and 7 bases at J, with 8 bases in the middle. CDR3 length equals 13 residues. DNA of the CDR3: TGTGCCAGCAGTTCTCCCGGGAATTCACCCCTCCACTTT. It specifies CASSSPGNSPLHF.

V gene TRBV12-3 or TRBV12-4 combines with J gene TRBJ1-4; D not resolved. The germline V and J ends were trimmed by 5 bases and 8 bases, with 9 bases remaining between them. The CDR3 length is 12 residues. The CDR3 sequence: CASSRGREKLFF. The DNA of the CDR3 is TGTGCCAGCAGTCGCGGGCGAGAAAAACTGTTTTTT.

The chain uses TRBV12-3 or TRBV12-4 and TRBJ1-1; no definite D call. This CDR3 contains 13 residues. The V gene lost 6 bases and the J gene lost 1 base, with 9 bases spanning the gap. CDR3 coding DNA: TGTGCCAGCAGGTCCGGAGAGAACACTGAAGCTTTCTTT. Translation: CASRSGENTEAFF.

The chain is built from TRBV6-5 and TRBJ1-2; unclear D gene. This CDR3 is built from 11 residues. The germline CDR1 and CDR2 sequences are MNHEY and SVGAGI. Trimming stripped 11 bases from V and 8 bases from J, with 15 bases between. CDR3: CAVGRRSGYTF. In DNA form, the CDR3 reads TGTGCCGTGGGGAGAAGGAGCGGCTACACCTTC.

The chain combines TRBV5-4 with TRBJ2-7; no definite D call. V gave up 0 bases and J gave up 0 bases, with 4 bases separating them. Germline values: CDR1 SGHNT, CDR2 YYREEE (reference sequence). The CDR3 totals 13 residues. CDR3 bases: TGTGCCAGCAGCTTGGAGGTCTCCTACGAGCAGTACTTC. It encodes CASSLEVSYEQYF. Full variable domain (rest looked up from reference TRBV5-4 and TRBJ2-7): ETGVTQSPTHLIKTRGQQVTLRCSSQSGHNTVSWYQQALGQGPQFIFQYYREEENGRGNFPPRFSGLQFPNYSSELNVNALELDDSALYLCASSLEVSYEQYFGPGTRLTVT.

The chain joins TRBV18 to TRBJ2-1; D not resolved. This CDR3 is built from 11 residues. Trimming pared 3 bases from V and 9 bases from J, leaving 6 bases between. CDR1 and CDR2 from the germline V gene are KGHSH and LQKENI. The CDR3 DNA is TGTGCCAGCTCACCGGAACGTGAGCAGTTCTTC. This encodes CASSPEREQFF. Drawing the rest from reference TRBV18 and TRBJ2-1, the complete variable domain is NAGVMQNPRHLVRRRGQEARLRCSPMKGHSHVYWYRQLPEEGLKFMVYLQKENIIDESGMPKERFSAEFPKEGPSILRIQQVVRGDSAAYFCASSPEREQFFGPGTRLTVL.

J is TRBJ2-7 and V is TRBV6-1, with TRBD2 as a possible D gene (6 bases). The V gene lost 7 bases and the J gene lost 5 bases, with 12 bases spanning the gap. The CDR3 is 12 residues long. Germline CDR1 is MNHNS and CDR2 is SASEGT. The CDR3 DNA follows: TGTGCCAGCAACGCGGGATTAAACGAGCAGTACTTC. Amino acids: CASNAGLNEQYF.

The chain carries TRBV7-2 and TRBJ1-3, with 10 bases that match TRBD1. Germline V lookup: CDR1 SGHTA, CDR2 FQGNSA. CDR3 length equals 15 residues. V lost 3 bases and J lost 4; bases outside the gene matches: 3. As DNA, the CDR3 is TGTGCCAGCAGCTTCGACAGGGGGCCAGGAAACACCATATATTTT. Its protein product is CASSFDRGPGNTIYF.

This clone was detected a few times. This sequence joins TRBV3-1 (or the pseudogene TRBV3-2) and TRBJ2-2; D not resolved. Germline CDR1 is LGHDT and CDR2 is YNNKEL (reference sequence). The V and J ends lost 0 bases and 7 bases respectively, with 12 bases between them. CDR3 length: 15 amino acids. The CDR3 DNA reads as TGTGCCAGCAGCCAAGATGCCGGGTCGGGCGGGGAGCTGTTTTTT. This sequence encodes CASSQDAGSGGELFF.

The V call is TRBV2, the J call TRBJ1-5; 9 bases align to TRBD1. This CDR3 contains 14 residues. The V segment lost 4 bases and the J segment 6 bases; nucleotides outside the gene matches: 4. CDR1 SNHLY and CDR2 FYNNEI come from the germline V gene. The DNA for the CDR3 is TGTGCCAGCAGTGGGGACAGGGTCCCTCAGCCCCAGCATTTT. It encodes CASSGDRVPQPQHF.

The chain links TRBV11-3 to TRBJ2-2, with D possibly matching TRBD1 (6 bases). This CDR3 spans 15 amino acids. Trimming left V 6 bases short and J 1 base short, with 12 bases between. The germline V gene has CDR1 SGHNT and CDR2 YENEEA. The CDR3 here is CASRQNRENTGELFF. The CDR3, as DNA: TGTGCCAGCAGGCAAAACAGGGAGAACACCGGGGAGCTGTTTTTT.

The rearrangement joins TRBV5-1 to TRBJ2-7; D not certain. CDR3 size: 14 residues. Per germline, CDR1 SGHRS and CDR2 YFSETQ. The V end was cut by 4 bases, the J end by 3 bases, with 14 bases between. In DNA form, the CDR3 reads TGCGCCAGCAGCGCCCCGACAAACAACTACGAGCAGTACTTC. This codes for CASSAPTNNYEQYF.

V usage is TRBV7-2 and J usage is TRBJ2-1; maybe TRBD1 (7 bases). The CDR3 totals 15 residues. V dropped 4 bases and J dropped 2 bases, with 12 bases sitting between them. In germline, CDR1 is SGHTA, CDR2 FQGNSA. CDR3 region: CASSSQGGTYNEQFF. The CDR3 region has the DNA TGTGCCAGCAGCTCGCAGGGGGGTACCTACAATGAGCAGTTCTTC.

This clone was picked up a small number of times. The V gene is TRBV14, the J gene TRBJ1-1, with D unclear. V dropped 1 base and J dropped 1 base, with 10 bases sitting between them. CDR1 is SGHDN and CDR2 is FVKESK in the germline V gene. The CDR3 sequence is 15 residues long. The CDR3 DNA reads TGTGCCAGCAGCCAAGTACCGACCCCGAACACTGAAGCTTTCTTT. Translating it yields CASSQVPTPNTEAFF.

J is TRBJ1-2 and V is TRBV29-1, with D hard to call. This CDR3 is 16 amino acids long. Per the germline V gene, CDR1 is SQVTM and CDR2 is ANQGSEA. V was pared by 0 bases and J by 0 bases, with 14 bases between. CDR3 sequence: CSVEDASIGANYGYTF. CDR3 in DNA: TGCAGCGTTGAAGACGCTTCAATAGGAGCTAACTATGGCTACACCTTC.

The chain links TRBV30 to TRBJ1-1, with a possible D match to TRBD1 (6 bases). The V and J ends lost 5 bases and 4 bases respectively, with 11 bases between them. This CDR3 has 12 residues. CDR1 and CDR2 from the germline V gene are GTSNPN and SVGIG (reference sequence). The CDR3 bases are TGTGCCTGGGGGGGGGCCACCACTGAAGCTTTCTTT. It encodes CAWGGATTEAFF. Together with reference TRBV30 and TRBJ1-1, the CDR3 gives the full variable domain: SQTIHQWPATLVQPVGSPLSLECTVEGTSNPNLYWYRQAAGRGLQLLFYSVGIGQISSEVPQNLSASRPQDRQFILSSKKLLLSDSGFYLCAWGGATTEAFFGQGTRLTVV.

The chain carries TRBV29-1 and TRBJ1-2; TRBD1 is a possible D gene (6 bases). The CDR3 is made up of 11 amino acids. CDR1 and CDR2 from the germline V gene are SQVTM and ANQGSEA. Trimming took off 8 bases at V and 10 bases at J, with 17 bases between the two ends. The CDR3 reads CSINRGGTYTF. CDR3 nucleotides: TGCAGCATAAATCGGGGGGGCACCTACACCTTC.

The chain has TRBV6-2 or TRBV6-3 and TRBJ2-2; no definite D call. The CDR3 covers 16 residues. The germline V gene has CDR1 MNHEY and CDR2 SVGEGT. V gave up 6 bases and J gave up 1 base, with 15 bases separating them. The CDR3 protein is CASSPRSFLNTGELFF. In DNA, the CDR3 is TGTGCCAGCAGCCCTCGATCCTTTTTGAACACCGGGGAGCTGTTTTTT.